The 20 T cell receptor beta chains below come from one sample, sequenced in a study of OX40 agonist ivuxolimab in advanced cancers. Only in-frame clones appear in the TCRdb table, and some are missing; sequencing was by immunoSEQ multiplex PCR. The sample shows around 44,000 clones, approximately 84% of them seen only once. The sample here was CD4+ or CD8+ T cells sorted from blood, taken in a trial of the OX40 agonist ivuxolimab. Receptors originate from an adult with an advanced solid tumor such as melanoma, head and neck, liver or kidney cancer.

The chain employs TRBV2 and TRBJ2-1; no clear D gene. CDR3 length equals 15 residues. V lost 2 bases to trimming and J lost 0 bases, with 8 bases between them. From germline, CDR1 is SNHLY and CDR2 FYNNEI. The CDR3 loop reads CASSEHRNSYNEQFF. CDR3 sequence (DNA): TGTGCCAGCAGTGAACACCGGAACTCCTACAATGAGCAGTTCTTC. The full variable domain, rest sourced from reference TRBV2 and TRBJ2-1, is EPEVTQTPSHQVTQMGQEVILRCVPISNHLYFYWYRQILGQKVEFLVSFYNNEISEKSEIFDDQFSVERPDGSNFTLKIRSTKLEDSAMYFCASSEHRNSYNEQFFGPGTRLTVL.

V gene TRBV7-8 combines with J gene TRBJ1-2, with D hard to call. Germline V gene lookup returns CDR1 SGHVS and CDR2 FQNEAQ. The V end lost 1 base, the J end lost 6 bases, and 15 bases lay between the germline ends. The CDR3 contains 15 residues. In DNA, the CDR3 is TGTGCCAGCAGCTTAGAGGGCGTTGGGTATAATGGCTACACCTTC. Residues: CASSLEGVGYNGYTF. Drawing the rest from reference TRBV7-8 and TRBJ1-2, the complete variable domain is GAGVSQSPRYKVAKRGQDVALRCDPISGHVSLFWYQQALGQGPEFLTYFQNEAQLDKSGLPSDRFFAERPEGSVSTLKIQRTQQEDSAVYLCASSLEGVGYNGYTFGSGTRLTVV.

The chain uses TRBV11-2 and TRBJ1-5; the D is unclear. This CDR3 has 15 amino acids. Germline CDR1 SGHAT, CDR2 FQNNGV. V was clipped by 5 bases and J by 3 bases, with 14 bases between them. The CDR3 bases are TGTGCCAGCAGCCCCCCGCCGGAGTTCAATCAGCCCCAGCATTTT. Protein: CASSPPPEFNQPQHF.

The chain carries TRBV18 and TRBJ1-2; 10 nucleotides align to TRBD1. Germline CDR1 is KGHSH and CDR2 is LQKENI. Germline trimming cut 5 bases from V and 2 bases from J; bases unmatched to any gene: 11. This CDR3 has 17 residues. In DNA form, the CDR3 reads TGTGCCAGCTCATACACAGTGTCGGGACAGGGGAACTATGGCTACACCTTC. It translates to CASSYTVSGQGNYGYTF.

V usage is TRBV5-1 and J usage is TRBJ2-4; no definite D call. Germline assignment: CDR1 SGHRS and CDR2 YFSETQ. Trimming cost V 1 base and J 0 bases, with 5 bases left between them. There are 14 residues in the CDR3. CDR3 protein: CASSLSVAKNIQYF. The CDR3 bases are TGCGCCAGCAGCTTGTCCGTAGCCAAAAACATTCAGTACTTC.

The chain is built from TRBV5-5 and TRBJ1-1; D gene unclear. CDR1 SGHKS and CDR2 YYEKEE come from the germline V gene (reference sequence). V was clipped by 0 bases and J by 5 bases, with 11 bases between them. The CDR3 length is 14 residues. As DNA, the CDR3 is TGTGCCAGCAGCTTGGTTTCAAGGAGGACTGAAGCTTTCTTT. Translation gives CASSLVSRRTEAFF.

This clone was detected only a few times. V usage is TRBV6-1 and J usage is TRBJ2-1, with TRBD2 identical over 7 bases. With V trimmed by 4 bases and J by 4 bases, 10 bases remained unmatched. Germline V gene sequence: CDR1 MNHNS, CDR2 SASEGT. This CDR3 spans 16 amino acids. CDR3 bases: TGTGCCAGCAGTGCCCGCCAAGGGGAGGGGTACAATGAGCAGTTCTTC. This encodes CASSARQGEGYNEQFF.

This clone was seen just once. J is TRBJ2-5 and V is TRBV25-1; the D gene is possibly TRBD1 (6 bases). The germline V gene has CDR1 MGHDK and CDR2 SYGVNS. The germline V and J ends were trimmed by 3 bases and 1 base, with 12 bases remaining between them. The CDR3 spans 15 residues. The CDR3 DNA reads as TGTGCCAGCAGTGACCAGACAGGACCCCAAGAGACCCAGTACTTC. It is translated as CASSDQTGPQETQYF.

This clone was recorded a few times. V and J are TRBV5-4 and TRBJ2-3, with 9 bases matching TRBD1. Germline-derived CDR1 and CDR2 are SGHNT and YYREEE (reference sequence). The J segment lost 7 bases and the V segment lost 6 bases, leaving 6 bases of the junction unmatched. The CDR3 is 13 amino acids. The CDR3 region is CASKRTGEYTQYF. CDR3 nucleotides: TGTGCCAGCAAGCGGACAGGGGAATATACGCAGTATTTT.

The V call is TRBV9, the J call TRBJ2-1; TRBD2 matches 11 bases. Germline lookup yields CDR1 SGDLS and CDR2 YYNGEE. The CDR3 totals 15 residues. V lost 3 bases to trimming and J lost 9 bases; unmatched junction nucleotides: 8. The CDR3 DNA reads TGTGCCAGCAGCGCCTCCAGGGGACTAGCGGTTGAGCAGTTCTTC. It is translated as CASSASRGLAVEQFF.

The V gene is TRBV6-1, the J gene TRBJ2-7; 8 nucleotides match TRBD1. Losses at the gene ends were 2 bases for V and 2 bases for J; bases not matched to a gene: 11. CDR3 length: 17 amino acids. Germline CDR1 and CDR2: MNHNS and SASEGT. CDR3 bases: TGTGCCAGCAGTGAAAGGAGGGACAGGTGGAAGACCTACGAGCAGTACTTC. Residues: CASSERRDRWKTYEQYF.

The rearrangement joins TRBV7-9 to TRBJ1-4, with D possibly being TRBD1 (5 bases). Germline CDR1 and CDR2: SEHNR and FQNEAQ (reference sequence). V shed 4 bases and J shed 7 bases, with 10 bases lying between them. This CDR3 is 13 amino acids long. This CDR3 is CASSSQGVEKLFF. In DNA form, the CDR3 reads TGTGCCAGCAGCTCGCAGGGAGTTGAAAAACTGTTTTTT.

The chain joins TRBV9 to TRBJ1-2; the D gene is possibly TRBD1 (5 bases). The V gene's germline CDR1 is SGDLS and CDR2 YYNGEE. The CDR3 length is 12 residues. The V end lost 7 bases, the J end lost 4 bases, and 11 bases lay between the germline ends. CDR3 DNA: TGTGCCAGCCAAGGCGACAGCTATGGCTACACCTTC. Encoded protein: CASQGDSYGYTF. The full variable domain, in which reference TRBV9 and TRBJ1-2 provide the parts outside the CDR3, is DSGVTQTPKHLITATGQRVTLRCSPRSGDLSVYWYQQSLDQGLQFLIQYYNGEERAKGNILERFSAQQFPDLHSELNLSSLELGDSALYFCASQGDSYGYTFGSGTRLTVV.

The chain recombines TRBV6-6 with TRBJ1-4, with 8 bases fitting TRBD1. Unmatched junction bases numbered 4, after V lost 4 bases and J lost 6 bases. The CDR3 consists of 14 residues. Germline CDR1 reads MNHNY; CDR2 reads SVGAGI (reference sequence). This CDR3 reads CASSSWTGYEKLFF. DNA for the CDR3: TGTGCCAGCAGTTCTTGGACAGGGTATGAAAAACTGTTTTTT.

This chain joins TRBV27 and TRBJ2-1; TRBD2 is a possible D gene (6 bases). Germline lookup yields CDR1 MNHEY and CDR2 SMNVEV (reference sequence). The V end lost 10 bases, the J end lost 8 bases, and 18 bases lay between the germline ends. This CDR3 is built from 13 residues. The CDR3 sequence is CATKAGPAYEQFF. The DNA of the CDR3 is TGTGCCACCAAAGCGGGCCCCGCGTATGAGCAGTTCTTC.

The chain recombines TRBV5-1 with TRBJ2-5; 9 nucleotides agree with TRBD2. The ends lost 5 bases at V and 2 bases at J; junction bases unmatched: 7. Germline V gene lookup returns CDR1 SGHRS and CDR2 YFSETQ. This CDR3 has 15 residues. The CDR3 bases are TGCGCCAGCAGGTTTAGCGGGAGAGGTCAAGAGACCCAGTACTTC. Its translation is CASRFSGRGQETQYF.

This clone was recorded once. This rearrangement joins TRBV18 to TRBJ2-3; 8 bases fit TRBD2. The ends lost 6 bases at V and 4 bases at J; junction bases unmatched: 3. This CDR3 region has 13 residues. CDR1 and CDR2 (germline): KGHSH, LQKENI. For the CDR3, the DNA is TGTGCCAGCTCCCCTAGCGGGTCAGATACGCAGTATTTT. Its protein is CASSPSGSDTQYF.

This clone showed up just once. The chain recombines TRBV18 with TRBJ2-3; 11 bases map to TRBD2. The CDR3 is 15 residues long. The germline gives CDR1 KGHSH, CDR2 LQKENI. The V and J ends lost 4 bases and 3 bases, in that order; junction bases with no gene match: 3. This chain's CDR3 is CASSRSSGRTDTQYF. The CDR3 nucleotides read TGTGCCAGCTCACGATCTAGCGGGAGGACAGATACGCAGTATTTT.

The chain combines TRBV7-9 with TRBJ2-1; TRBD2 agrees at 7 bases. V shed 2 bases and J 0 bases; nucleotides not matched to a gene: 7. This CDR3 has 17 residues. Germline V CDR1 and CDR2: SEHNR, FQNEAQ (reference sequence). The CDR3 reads CASSLSRGLRSYNEQFF. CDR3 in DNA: TGTGCCAGCAGCTTATCCCGGGGACTACGCTCCTACAATGAGCAGTTCTTC.

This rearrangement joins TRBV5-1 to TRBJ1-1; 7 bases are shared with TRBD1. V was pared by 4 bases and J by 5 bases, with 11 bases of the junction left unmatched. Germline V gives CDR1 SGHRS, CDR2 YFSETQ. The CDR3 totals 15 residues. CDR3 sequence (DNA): TGCGCCAGCAGCGTAACAACAGGGGTCAATACTGAAGCTTTCTTT. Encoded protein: CASSVTTGVNTEAFF.